This T cell receptor (beta chain) is from a study of T-cell reconstitution after alpha-beta-depleted transplantation in children. This CDR3 is 15 amino acids long. The ends lost 2 bases at V and 8 bases at J; junction bases unmatched: 4. In germline, CDR1 is SGHVS, CDR2 FQNEAQ. Unique molecular identifiers were built into the TCRbeta library. TCRdb fed the PCR reads into MiXCR, producing one record per CDR3 protein. The sample carries 250,000 to 300,000 distinct CDR3 sequences, approximately 9.8% recorded once. The TCR was taken from a human donor who donated a stem cell graft to a child with SCID. Sequenced material: PBMCs from the stem cell graft donor, taken from the stem cell graft. The chain recombines TRBV7-8 with TRBJ2-1, with 12 positions matching TRBD1. The CDR3 DNA sequence: TGTGCCAGCAGCTTACCGGGACAGGGGGCGTATGAGCAGTTCTTC. This encodes CASSLPGQGAYEQFF.